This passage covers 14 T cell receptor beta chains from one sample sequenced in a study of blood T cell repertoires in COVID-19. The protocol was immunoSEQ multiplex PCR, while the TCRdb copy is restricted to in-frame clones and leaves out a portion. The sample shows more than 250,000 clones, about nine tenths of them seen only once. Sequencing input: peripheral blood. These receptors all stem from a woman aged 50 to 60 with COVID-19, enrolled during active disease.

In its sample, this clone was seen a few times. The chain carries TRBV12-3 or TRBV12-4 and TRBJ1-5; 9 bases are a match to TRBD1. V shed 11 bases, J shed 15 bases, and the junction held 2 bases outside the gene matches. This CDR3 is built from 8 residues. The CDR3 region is CARQGGHF. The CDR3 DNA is TGTGCCCGACAGGGGGGGCATTTT.

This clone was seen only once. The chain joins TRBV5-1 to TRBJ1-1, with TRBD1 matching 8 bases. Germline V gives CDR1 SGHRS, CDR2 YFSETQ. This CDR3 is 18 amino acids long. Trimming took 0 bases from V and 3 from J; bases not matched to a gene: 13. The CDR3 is CASSLVSPYRGEYTEAFF. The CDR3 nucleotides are TGCGCCAGCAGCTTGGTTTCCCCTTACAGGGGGGAGTACACTGAAGCTTTCTTT. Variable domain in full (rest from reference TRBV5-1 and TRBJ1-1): KAGVTQTPRYLIKTRGQQVTLSCSPISGHRSVSWYQQTPGQGLQFLFEYFSETQRNKGNFPGRFSGRQFSNSRSEMNVSTLELGDSALYLCASSLVSPYRGEYTEAFFGQGTRLTVV.

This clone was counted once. The CDR3, as DNA: TGTGCCAGCAGCTATAGCGGGAGGGCTTCCTACGAGCAGTACTTC. Its protein is CASSYSGRASYEQYF. V is TRBV13 and J is TRBJ2-7; 11 positions agree with TRBD2. With 4 bases clipped from V and 1 base from J, the junction kept 3 bases outside the gene matches. Germline CDR1 reads PRHDT; CDR2 reads FYEKMQ (reference sequence). The CDR3 has 15 amino acids.

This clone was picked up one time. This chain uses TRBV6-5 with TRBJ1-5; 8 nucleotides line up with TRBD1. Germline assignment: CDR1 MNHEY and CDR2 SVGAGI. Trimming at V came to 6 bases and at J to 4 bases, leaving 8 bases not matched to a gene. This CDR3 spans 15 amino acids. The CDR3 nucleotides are TGTGCCAGCAGCCAGGGGGCAAAGGTGAATCAGCCCCAGCATTTT. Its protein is CASSQGAKVNQPQHF.

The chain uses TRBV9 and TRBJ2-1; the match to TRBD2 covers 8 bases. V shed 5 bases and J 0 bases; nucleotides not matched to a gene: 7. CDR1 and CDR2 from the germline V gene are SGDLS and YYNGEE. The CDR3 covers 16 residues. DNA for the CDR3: TGTGCCAGCAGAGTAAGCGGGAGCAGCTCCTACAATGAGCAGTTCTTC. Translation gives CASRVSGSSSYNEQFF.

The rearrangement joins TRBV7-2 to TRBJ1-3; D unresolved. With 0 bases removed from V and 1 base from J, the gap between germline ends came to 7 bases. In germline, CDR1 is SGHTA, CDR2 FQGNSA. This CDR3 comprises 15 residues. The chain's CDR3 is CASSLAHGSGNTIYF. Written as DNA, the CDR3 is TGTGCCAGCAGCTTAGCGCACGGGTCTGGAAACACCATATATTTT.

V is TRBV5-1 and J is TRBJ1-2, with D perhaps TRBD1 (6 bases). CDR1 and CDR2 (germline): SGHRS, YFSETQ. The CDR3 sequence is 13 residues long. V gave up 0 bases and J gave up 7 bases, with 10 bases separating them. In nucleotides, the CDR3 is TGCGCCAGCAGCTTGGCGGGGGGGCGTGGCTACACCTTC. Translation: CASSLAGGRGYTF. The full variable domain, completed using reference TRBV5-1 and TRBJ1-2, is KAGVTQTPRYLIKTRGQQVTLSCSPISGHRSVSWYQQTPGQGLQFLFEYFSETQRNKGNFPGRFSGRQFSNSRSEMNVSTLELGDSALYLCASSLAGGRGYTFGSGTRLTVV.

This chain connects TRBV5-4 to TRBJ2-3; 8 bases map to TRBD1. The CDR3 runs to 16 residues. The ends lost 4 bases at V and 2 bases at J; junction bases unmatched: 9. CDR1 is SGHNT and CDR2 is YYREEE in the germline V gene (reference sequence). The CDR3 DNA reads TGTGCCAGCAGCAAACCCAGGGGGCAGGTCACAGATACGCAGTATTTT. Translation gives CASSKPRGQVTDTQYF.

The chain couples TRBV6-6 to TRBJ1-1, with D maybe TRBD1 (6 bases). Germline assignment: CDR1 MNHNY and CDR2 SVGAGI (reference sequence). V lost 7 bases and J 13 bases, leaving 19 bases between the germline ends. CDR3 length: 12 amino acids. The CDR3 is CASTGTDSPVFF. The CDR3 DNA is TGTGCCAGCACCGGAACGGACAGTCCGGTTTTCTTT.

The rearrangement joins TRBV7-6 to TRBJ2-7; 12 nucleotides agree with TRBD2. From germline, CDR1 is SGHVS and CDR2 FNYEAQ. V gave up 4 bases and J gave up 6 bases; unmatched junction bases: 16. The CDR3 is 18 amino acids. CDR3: CASSSLGRLAGVNGEQYF. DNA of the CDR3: TGTGCCAGCAGCTCGTTGGGTCGACTAGCGGGAGTTAATGGCGAGCAGTACTTC.

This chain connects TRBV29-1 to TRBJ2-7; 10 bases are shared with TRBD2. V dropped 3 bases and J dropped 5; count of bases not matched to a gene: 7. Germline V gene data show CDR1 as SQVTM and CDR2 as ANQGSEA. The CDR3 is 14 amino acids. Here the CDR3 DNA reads TGCAGCGTTGAGAGAGCGGGAGGGCCCCACGAGCAGTACTTC. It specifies CSVERAGGPHEQYF.

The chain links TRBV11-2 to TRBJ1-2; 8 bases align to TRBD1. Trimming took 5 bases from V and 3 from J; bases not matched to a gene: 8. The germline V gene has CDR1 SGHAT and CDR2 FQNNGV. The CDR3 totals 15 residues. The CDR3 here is CASSQLPDRDYGYTF. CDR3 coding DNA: TGTGCCAGCAGCCAACTCCCGGACAGGGACTATGGCTACACCTTC.

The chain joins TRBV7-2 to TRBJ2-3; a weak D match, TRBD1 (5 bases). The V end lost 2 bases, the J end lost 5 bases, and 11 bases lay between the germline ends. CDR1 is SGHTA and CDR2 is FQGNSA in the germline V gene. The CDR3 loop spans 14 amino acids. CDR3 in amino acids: CASSLRGRIDTQYF. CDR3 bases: TGTGCCAGCAGCTTAAGGGGAAGGATAGATACGCAGTATTTT.

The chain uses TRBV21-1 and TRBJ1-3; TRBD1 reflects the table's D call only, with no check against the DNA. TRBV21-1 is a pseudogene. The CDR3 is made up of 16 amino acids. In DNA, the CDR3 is TGTGCCAGCAGCGCCTCCCGGACAACCCCGGAAGCCACCATATATTTT. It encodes CASSASRTTPEATIYF.